This T cell receptor (beta chain) was retrieved from a study of PD-L1 blockade in urothelial cancer. Overall study: Patients took up atezolizumab in 2014 at 1,200 mg intravenously every 3 weeks. The median T cell count in blood samples was more than 110,000. Overall study results and limits: Better survival was predicted by below-median pretreatment blood TCR clonality.

Data came from immunoSEQ multiplex PCR; TCRdb stores just in-frame clones and leaves some out. Among 53,000 or so clones listed, around 89% were seen once. About this clone itself: No antigen is known for it.

Sample time point: peripheral blood 6 weeks after treatment start. Enrolled patients showed locally advanced or metastatic urothelial carcinoma. The length of the CDR3 is 16 residues. With V trimmed by 5 bases and J by 5 bases, 13 bases remained unmatched. Per germline, CDR1 SGHAT and CDR2 FQNNGV. The receptor comes from a man aged 55 to 69 with urothelial cancer. The chain joins TRBV11-2 to TRBJ2-5; 8 nucleotides agree with TRBD2. The material sequenced was PBMCs, taken around atezolizumab (anti-PD-L1) treatment. CDR3 sequence reads: CASSVVFRGGLETQYF. The CDR3 DNA reads as TGTGCCAGCAGCGTTGTGTTTCGGGGGGGCTTGGAGACCCAGTACTTC.